These 18 T cell receptor beta chains were sequenced from one sample in a study of blood T cell repertoires in COVID-19. Sequenced by immunoSEQ multiplex PCR; TCRdb stores in-frame clones only, minus some. The table records some 160,000 clones, roughly 80% of them present only once. The sequenced sample consisted of PBMCs or T cells enriched from blood (not recorded which). Receptor source: a woman in her sixties or seventies who had recovered from COVID-19.

This clone has only a few counts. The rearrangement links TRBV3-1 (or the pseudogene TRBV3-2) to TRBJ2-3; 9 bases line up with TRBD2. With V trimmed by 2 bases and J by 4 bases, 7 bases remained unmatched. CDR1 is LGHDT and CDR2 is YNNKEL in the germline V gene (reference sequence). The CDR3 runs to 16 residues. DNA of the CDR3: TGTGCCAGCAGCCAAAGTGGCGGGGGGGCGGCAGATACGCAGTATTTT. Translated, it gives CASSQSGGGAADTQYF.

This chain links TRBV6-5 with TRBJ1-2, with 7 bases identical to TRBD1. This CDR3 has 15 amino acids. Losses at the gene ends were 6 bases for V and 4 bases for J; bases not matched to a gene: 11. Germline V CDR1 and CDR2: MNHEY, SVGAGI. The DNA of the CDR3 is TGTGCCAGCAGGGCCGGAGGGGGCTACCCCTATGGCTACACCTTC. As protein: CASRAGGGYPYGYTF.

In this sample, this clone turned up once. The chain employs TRBV6-5 and TRBJ2-5, with 12 bases aligning to TRBD2. The CDR3 has 15 amino acids. V was pared by 6 bases and J by 5 bases, with 7 bases of the junction left unmatched. CDR1 and CDR2 from the germline V gene are MNHEY and SVGAGI. The CDR3 sequence: CASRSSGGARETQYF. The CDR3 region has the DNA TGTGCCAGCAGGTCTAGCGGGGGGGCGAGGGAGACCCAGTACTTC.

This clone has just a few counts. Other DNA sequences in the same sample also yield this CDR3. The chain couples TRBV4-1 to TRBJ2-7; D ambiguous. The germline gives CDR1 MGHRA, CDR2 YSYEKL. This CDR3 is built from 13 residues. V lost 2 bases and J lost 3, with 8 bases in between. The DNA of the CDR3 is TGCGCCAGCAGCCAATCCGGTAGCTACGAGCAGTACTTC. This codes for CASSQSGSYEQYF.

The genes are TRBV11-2 and TRBJ1-1; D is ambiguous. The V end lost 8 bases, the J end lost 7 bases, and 14 bases lay between the germline ends. The CDR3 covers 12 residues. CDR1 is SGHAT, CDR2 FQNNGV, per germline. CDR3 loop: CASAAVEREAFF. In DNA form, the CDR3 reads TGTGCCAGCGCCGCTGTTGAGCGTGAAGCTTTCTTT.

This clone was detected only a few times. V gene TRBV7-9 combines with J gene TRBJ1-3; D remains ambiguous. This CDR3 has 14 amino acids. Trimming took off 2 bases at V and 8 bases at J, with 13 bases between the two ends. In germline, CDR1 is SEHNR, CDR2 FQNEAQ (reference sequence). The CDR3 DNA is TGTGCCAGCAGCTTAATTGAAGGGAGGGACACCATATATTTT. Translation: CASSLIEGRDTIYF.

The V gene is TRBV5-4, the J gene TRBJ1-1; a weak D match, TRBD1 (5 bases). This CDR3 is 15 amino acids long. Germline V gene lookup returns CDR1 SGHNT and CDR2 YYREEE (reference sequence). Trimming pared 4 bases from V and 1 base from J, leaving 14 bases between. DNA for the CDR3: TGTGCCAGCAGCCCGACCCAGGGCGCGAACACTGAAGCTTTCTTT. It specifies CASSPTQGANTEAFF.

The rearrangement links TRBV6-5 to TRBJ1-1; D is possibly TRBD1 (6 bases). Germline values: CDR1 MNHEY, CDR2 SVGAGI. This CDR3 is built from 14 residues. The V gene lost 6 bases and the J gene lost 4 bases, with 15 bases spanning the gap. The CDR3 DNA sequence: TGTGCCAGCAGCCTACAGGGTTATTCCACTGAAGCTTTCTTT. Its protein is CASSLQGYSTEAFF.

The chain has TRBV18 and TRBJ1-1; tentative D call: TRBD1 (6 bases). V lost 4 bases, J lost 1 base, and 16 bases lay in between. CDR3 length equals 16 residues. Germline V CDR1 and CDR2: KGHSH, LQKENI. CDR3 sequence (DNA): TGTGCCAGCTCACATCAAACAGGGATAACGAACACTGAAGCTTTCTTT. Translated, it gives CASSHQTGITNTEAFF.

This clone was observed a handful of times. The rearrangement links TRBV18 to TRBJ2-7; TRBD2 matches 13 bases. V gave up 2 bases and J gave up 2 bases; unmatched junction bases: 6. The CDR3 spans 17 residues. The germline V gene encodes CDR1 KGHSH and CDR2 LQKENI. CDR3 nucleotides: TGTGCCAGCTCACCAAGAGGACTAGCGGGGGCTACCTACGAGCAGTACTTC. Translated, it gives CASSPRGLAGATYEQYF.

This clone was seen more than once but under ten times. This chain connects TRBV5-1 to TRBJ2-5; 11 nucleotides match TRBD1. In germline, CDR1 is SGHRS, CDR2 YFSETQ. With 3 bases clipped from V and 4 bases from J, the junction kept 2 bases outside the gene matches. The CDR3 spans 14 residues. This CDR3 is CASSYGTGGETQYF. DNA of the CDR3: TGCGCCAGCAGCTATGGGACAGGGGGAGAGACCCAGTACTTC.

This clone was detected once. J is TRBJ1-6 and V is TRBV29-1; perhaps TRBD1 as D (5 bases). This CDR3 has 20 amino acids. Trimming left V 7 bases short and J 9 bases short, with 37 bases between. Germline V gene data show CDR1 as SQVTM and CDR2 as ANQGSEA. CDR3 in DNA: TGCAGCGAAGGGCGACCCTCCCGGAGGGGCCAACACACTTCTAGTTCACCCCTCCACTTT. This translates into CSEGRPSRRGQHTSSSPLHF.

The chain employs TRBV5-5 and TRBJ2-7, with TRBD1 as a possible D gene (5 bases). With 0 bases removed from V and 3 bases from J, the gap between germline ends came to 10 bases. Germline V gene sequence: CDR1 SGHKS, CDR2 YYEKEE (reference sequence). The CDR3 totals 14 residues. CDR3 region: CASSLGAGIYEQYF. CDR3 bases: TGTGCCAGCAGCTTGGGGGCAGGGATCTACGAGCAGTACTTC.

This chain connects TRBV9 to TRBJ2-7; 7 nucleotides align to TRBD1. This CDR3 has 14 residues. V shed 3 bases, J shed 2 bases, and the junction held 5 bases outside the gene matches. Germline lookup yields CDR1 SGDLS and CDR2 YYNGEE. CDR3 sequence: CASSGGQRTYEQYF. As DNA, the CDR3 is TGTGCCAGCAGCGGGGGACAGCGAACCTACGAGCAGTACTTC.

This chain uses TRBV7-9 with TRBJ1-2; 9 positions match TRBD1. CDR3 length: 15 residues. The J segment lost 7 bases and the V segment lost 1 base, leaving 7 bases of the junction unmatched. From germline, CDR1 is SEHNR and CDR2 FQNEAQ (reference sequence). The CDR3 loop is CASSLVDRGRSGYTF. In DNA, the CDR3 is TGTGCCAGCAGCTTAGTAGACAGGGGGAGGAGTGGCTACACCTTC.

The chain joins TRBV19 to TRBJ1-2; 7 bases match TRBD1. The germline V gene has CDR1 LNHDA and CDR2 SQIVND (reference sequence). Germline trimming cut 7 bases from V and 8 bases from J; bases unmatched to any gene: 19. This CDR3 region has 16 residues. This CDR3 reads CASTISRLRTGEGYTF. As DNA, the CDR3 is TGTGCCAGTACTATCTCGAGATTACGGACAGGCGAAGGCTACACCTTC.

CDR3 loop: CASSLLGEGSGQYF. In nucleotides, the CDR3 is TGTGCCAGCAGCTTATTGGGCGAGGGCAGCGGGCAGTACTTC. The rearrangement links TRBV7-9 to TRBJ2-7; D possibly corresponds to TRBD2 (5 bases). Trimming took off 2 bases at V and 9 bases at J, with 17 bases between the two ends. CDR1 SEHNR and CDR2 FQNEAQ come from the germline V gene (reference sequence). The CDR3 is 14 amino acids. Complete variable domain (other parts from reference TRBV7-9 and TRBJ2-7): DTGVSQNPRHKITKRGQNVTFRCDPISEHNRLYWYRQTLGQGPEFLTYFQNEAQLEKSRLLSDRFSAERPKGSFSTLEIQRTEQGDSAMYLCASSLLGEGSGQYFGPGTRLTVT.

This clone occurred a few times. The genes are TRBV5-5 and TRBJ1-1; 7 nucleotides align to TRBD1. The germline V gene encodes CDR1 SGHKS and CDR2 YYEKEE (reference sequence). J gave up 2 bases and V 4 bases, and 8 bases lay outside the gene matches. CDR3 size: 15 residues. CDR3: CASSTGQIFNTEAFF. For the CDR3, the DNA is TGTGCCAGCAGCACGGGACAGATTTTTAACACTGAAGCTTTCTTT.